The clone carrying this TCR beta chain has ten or more counts. The antigen remains undetermined. V lost 5 bases to trimming and J lost 5 bases, with 12 bases between them. The germline V gene has CDR1 SGHVS and CDR2 FQNEAQ. CDR3 length: 13 amino acids. These data belong to a study of breast tumors, draining lymph nodes, adjacent tissues. Study results and caveats: Data fit most tumor T cells coming from lymph node, expanding in tumor. Tumors had less TCR diversity than lymph nodes, more than nontumor tissue. Data only fit, rather than demonstrated, lymph node origin of most tumor T cells.

TCRdb re-called the multiplex PCR reads through MiXCR, storing one row per CDR3 protein. The sample records approximately 130,000 distinct CDR3 sequences, 21% being singletons. The lymph nodes were axillary draining lymph nodes from breast cancer patients. The origin of this receptor is a female donor with breast cancer. Some clones in this sample may be carry-over from other donors' samples. The sample taken for sequencing was axillary lymph node tissue. The V call is TRBV7-8, the J call TRBJ2-5; D gene ambiguous. CDR3 protein: CASSPGRWETQYF. The DNA of the CDR3 is TGTGCCAGCAGCCCCGGTCGGTGGGAGACCCAGTACTTC.